The clone carrying this TCR beta chain was seen at least ten times. The sample belongs to a study of T-cell reconstitution after alpha-beta-depleted transplantation in children. Unique molecular identifiers featured in how the TCRbeta library was prepared. One entry per CDR3 protein, called by TCRdb with MiXCR from the PCR reads. Of about half a million distinct CDR3 sequences listed, around 12% are singletons. The germline V gene has CDR1 SGHTA and CDR2 FQGNSA. The length of the CDR3 is 13 residues. V was shortened by 3 bases and J by 7 bases, with 9 bases between the two germline ends. The specimen was PBMCs from the stem cell graft donor, collected from the stem cell graft. The chain couples TRBV7-2 to TRBJ2-2; D is unresolved. The TCR comes from a human donor who donated a stem cell graft to a child with combined immunodeficiency. The CDR3 nucleotides read TGTGCCAGCAGCTTCCTAGATCGCGGGGAGCTGTTTTTT. This codes for CASSFLDRGELFF.